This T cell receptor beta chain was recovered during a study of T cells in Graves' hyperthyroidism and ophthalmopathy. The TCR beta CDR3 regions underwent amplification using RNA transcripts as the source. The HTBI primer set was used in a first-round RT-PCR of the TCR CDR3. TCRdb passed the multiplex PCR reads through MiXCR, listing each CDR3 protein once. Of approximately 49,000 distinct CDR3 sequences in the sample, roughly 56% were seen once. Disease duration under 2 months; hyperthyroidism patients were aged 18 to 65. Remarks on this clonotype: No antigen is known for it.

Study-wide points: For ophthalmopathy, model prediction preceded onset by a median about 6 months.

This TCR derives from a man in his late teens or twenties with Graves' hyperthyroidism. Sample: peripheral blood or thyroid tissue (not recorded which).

CDR3 nucleotides: TGTGCCAGCAGCACGCTTCTGGGTAATGAGCAGTTCTTC. This sequence encodes CASSTLLGNEQFF. V usage is TRBV12-3 or TRBV12-4 and J usage is TRBJ2-7; D gene unclear. The DNA end is more similar to TRBJ2-1, so the J call may be wrong. This CDR3 is 13 amino acids long.